Listed below are T cell receptor beta chains from one sample, sequenced in a study of CD8 T cells in ankylosing spondylitis. TCRdb re-called the 5' RACE reads with MiXCR, one entry per CDR3 protein. The sample holds 200,000 to 300,000 distinct CDR3 sequences, about 24% seen once. Sequenced material: blood, either unsorted or a sorted T cell fraction (not recorded which). These receptors were collected from a male donor with ankylosing spondylitis or in good health (not recorded which). Both conserved end residues are part of each CDR3. D genes are given only for firm matches. Where a row states a size, it is once, few, many or the class of an expanded clone; other rows omit it.

>TRBV27|TRBJ2-6|once|NA
TGTGCCAGCGCTAATAGTGGGGCCAACGTCCTGACTTTC
CASANSGANVLTF
>TRBV3-1|TRBJ1-4|NA|NA
TGTGCCAGCAGCCCCCGGGGGGCGGAGGAAAAACTGTTTTTT
CASSPRGAEEKLFF
>TRBV20-1|TRBJ2-1|NA|TRBD2
TGCAGTGCTGGGGGGGGGGTTGAGCAGTTCTTC
CSAGGGVEQFF
>TRBV20-1|TRBJ2-3|once|TRBD1
TGCAGTGCCGCACCGGGACAGCGCACAGATACGCAGTATTTT
CSAAPGQRTDTQYF
>TRBV29-1|TRBJ1-3|many|NA
TGCAGCGTTGAAGATCCGGGGCAAGGAAACACCATATATTTT
CSVEDPGQGNTIYF
>TRBV29-1|TRBJ1-2|many|TRBD1
TGCAGCGTTGAGGGGCAGGGGGCGCTTGGCTACACCTTC
CSVEGQGALGYTF
>TRBV10-3|TRBJ1-1|NA|NA
TGTGCCATCAGTTCACTATACGAAGCTTTCTTT
CAISSLYEAFF
>TRBV21-1|TRBJ1-2|NA|NA
TGTGCCAGCACGACCGTAGCAAGGGGACAGGGAAACTATGGCTACACCTTC
CASTTVARGQGNYGYTF
>TRBV29-1|TRBJ2-5|many|TRBD1
TGCAGCGCCGGGACAGGGGAGGGAGAGACCCAGTACTTC
CSAGTGEGETQYF
>TRBV5-5|TRBJ1-6|few|NA
TGTGCCAGTGCGAACGAAGGCTATAATTCACCCCTCCACTTT
CASANEGYNSPLHF
>TRBV4-1|TRBJ1-1|many|TRBD1
TGCGCCAGCAGCCAAGATGAGAGGAGCGCAGGGGGTGACACTGAAGCTTTCTTT
CASSQDERSAGGDTEAFF
>TRBV2|TRBJ2-2|many|NA
TGTGCCAGCAGTACAGGTCGCGGGGAGCTGTTTTTT
CASSTGRGELFF
>TRBV29-1|TRBJ2-5|NA|NA
TGCAGCGCCGTCCGCTCGGAGGGTGTAGAGACCCAGTACTTC
CSAVRSEGVETQYF
>TRBV19|TRBJ2-5|NA|NA
TGTGCCAGTAGTATAGGTCTGGAGAAGACCCAGTACTTC
CASSIGLEKTQYF
>TRBV19|TRBJ2-3|few|NA
TGTGCCAGTAGTATCGGAGGGGCTGCAGATACGCAGTATTTT
CASSIGGAADTQYF
>TRBV10-3|TRBJ2-3|many|TRBD1
TGTGCCATCAGTTCAAGGGGACAGGGGACAGATACGCAGTATTTT
CAISSRGQGTDTQYF
>TRBV20-1|TRBJ2-5|few|TRBD1
TGCAGTGCCCCGGGACAGAAAGAGACCCAGTACTTC
CSAPGQKETQYF
>TRBV20-1|TRBJ2-1|NA|TRBD1
TGCAGTGCCGTTACCACCCGACAGGGAAGATTTGAGCAGTTCTTC
CSAVTTRQGRFEQFF
>TRBV5-1|TRBJ1-4|many|TRBD1
TGCGCCAGCAGCCAGGGGGACAGCGCAACTAATGAAAAACTGTTTTTT
CASSQGDSATNEKLFF
>TRBV5-1|TRBJ2-5|many|NA
TGCGCCAGCAGCTTTGGAGGAAAGGGGGAGACCCAGTACTTC
CASSFGGKGETQYF
>TRBV20-1|TRBJ2-7|few|TRBD2
TGCAGTGCTGGGCCTTCGGGGGGGGGTTACGAGCAGTACTTC
CSAGPSGGGYEQYF
>TRBV29-1|TRBJ2-5|few|NA
TGCAGCGTTGGCCACGGTCGGGCGGGTGAGACCCAGTACTTC
CSVGHGRAGETQYF
>TRBV6-1|TRBJ1-2|many|TRBD1
TGTGCCAGCAGCCCAGGGGGTACGGTCGGTCGTGGCTACACCTTC
CASSPGGTVGRGYTF
>TRBV3-1|TRBJ2-7|many|NA
TGTGCCAGCAGCCAAGGTAAAAGCTCCTACGAGCAGTACTTC
CASSQGKSSYEQYF
>TRBV15|TRBJ2-7|few|NA
TGTGCCACCAGCAGAGATCGGCAAGAGGGCGAGCAGTACTTC
CATSRDRQEGEQYF
>TRBV6-5|TRBJ1-5|NA|TRBD1
TGTGCCAGCAGTACGGACAGGCCGGGTGTTTGGCCCCAGCATTTT
CASSTDRPGVWPQHF
>TRBV4-2|TRBJ2-1|NA|NA
TGTGCCAGCAGCCAAGAGGGCCAGTCCTCCTACAATGAGCAGTTCTTC
CASSQEGQSSYNEQFF
>TRBV11-2|TRBJ2-3|NA|NA
TGTGCCAGCAGCTTAGGGGACACCAGCACAGATACGCAGTATTTT
CASSLGDTSTDTQYF
>TRBV20-1|TRBJ1-1|many|NA
TGCAGTGCTCCCATACCCCTGAACACTGAAGCTTTCTTT
CSAPIPLNTEAFF
>TRBV14|TRBJ1-2|many|TRBD1
TGTGCCAGCAGCCCGGACAGGTTGTATGGCTACACCTTC
CASSPDRLYGYTF
>TRBV10-3|TRBJ1-6|few|NA
TGTGCCATCAGTATGGGCAGCCCTAATTCACCCCTCCACTTT
CAISMGSPNSPLHF
>TRBV20-1|TRBJ2-6|many|TRBD1
TGCAGTGCTCCGACAGGGGGTACCTCTGGGGCCAACGTCCTGACTTTC
CSAPTGGTSGANVLTF
>TRBV12-3/TRBV12-4|TRBJ2-5|few|TRBD2
TGTGCCAGCAGTCAGCGGGGGATCCAAGAGACCCAGTACTTC
CASSQRGIQETQYF